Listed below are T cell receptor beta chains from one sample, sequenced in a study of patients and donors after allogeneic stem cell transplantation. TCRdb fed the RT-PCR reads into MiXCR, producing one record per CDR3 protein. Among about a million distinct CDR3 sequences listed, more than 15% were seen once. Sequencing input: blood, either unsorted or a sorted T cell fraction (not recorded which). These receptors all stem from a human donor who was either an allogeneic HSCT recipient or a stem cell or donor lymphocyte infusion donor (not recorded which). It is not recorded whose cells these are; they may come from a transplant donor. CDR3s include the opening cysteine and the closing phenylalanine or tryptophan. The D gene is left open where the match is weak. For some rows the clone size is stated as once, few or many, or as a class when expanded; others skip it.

CDR3 DNA: TGTGCCAGCAGTGAATACGGCGGGAATGAGCAGTTCTTC
CDR3 protein: CASSEYGGNEQFF
V gene: TRBV25-1
clone size: -
D gene: -
J gene: TRBJ2-1

CDR3 DNA: TGCGCCAGCAGCCAAGAAATACGGGGGGATGCCCCAAACTATGGCTACACCTTC
CDR3 protein: CASSQEIRGDAPNYGYTF
V gene: TRBV4-3
clone size: -
D gene: -
J gene: TRBJ1-2

CDR3 DNA: TGTGCCAGCACGCGCGGGAGGGCCGGTGAGCAGTACTTC
CDR3 protein: CASTRGRAGEQYF
V gene: TRBV2
clone size: -
D gene: TRBD2
J gene: TRBJ2-7

CDR3 DNA: TGTGCCAGCAGTTTAAGTGGGGAGGGCTCTGGAAACACCATATATTTT
CDR3 protein: CASSLSGEGSGNTIYF
V gene: TRBV27
clone size: few
D gene: -
J gene: TRBJ1-3

CDR3 DNA: TGTGCCAGCAGCTGGGCAGGGGGGAACACTGAAGCTTTCTTT
CDR3 protein: CASSWAGGNTEAFF
V gene: TRBV7-8
clone size: -
D gene: TRBD1
J gene: TRBJ1-1

CDR3 DNA: TGCGCCAGCAGGATAAAGGCAGCCCGATACAATGAGCAGTTCTTC
CDR3 protein: CASRIKAARYNEQFF
V gene: TRBV4-3
clone size: many
D gene: -
J gene: TRBJ2-1

CDR3 DNA: TGTGCCAGCAGTGGCGAAGGGGGCACTGAAGCTTTCTTT
CDR3 protein: CASSGEGGTEAFF
V gene: TRBV6-1
clone size: many
D gene: -
J gene: TRBJ1-1

CDR3 DNA: TGCAGCGTTGCGGTCGCTAACTATGGCTACACCTTC
CDR3 protein: CSVAVANYGYTF
V gene: TRBV29-1
clone size: many
D gene: -
J gene: TRBJ1-2

CDR3 DNA: TGTGCCAGCAGTTACCGGGGGGTCTCACCCCTCCACTTT
CDR3 protein: CASSYRGVSPLHF
V gene: TRBV6-5
clone size: -
D gene: -
J gene: TRBJ1-6

CDR3 DNA: TGTGCCACCAGTGAGGCCGGGATCAATCAGCCCCAGCATTTT
CDR3 protein: CATSEAGINQPQHF
V gene: TRBV24-1
clone size: -
D gene: -
J gene: TRBJ1-5

CDR3 DNA: TGCGCCAGCAGGGACATTACCTACCGGGACAGAAAAGAGACCCAGTACTTC
CDR3 protein: CASRDITYRDRKETQYF
V gene: TRBV5-1
clone size: -
D gene: TRBD1
J gene: TRBJ2-5

CDR3 DNA: TGTGCCAGCAGTTTACACCTAAACGGGGTCAATAGCTACGAGCAGTACTTC
CDR3 protein: CASSLHLNGVNSYEQYF
V gene: TRBV12-3/TRBV12-4
clone size: -
D gene: -
J gene: TRBJ2-7